The next 28 T cell receptor beta chains were all read from a single sample in a study of PD-L1 blockade in urothelial cancer. Regarding time point: peripheral blood 6 weeks after treatment start. The data were produced by immunoSEQ multiplex PCR, yet TCRdb's version contains in-frame clones alone and is incomplete. The table includes around 80,000 clones, roughly 90% detected once. The source material was PBMCs, sampled around atezolizumab (anti-PD-L1) treatment. The origin of the receptors is an elderly woman with urothelial cancer.

J is TRBJ2-1 and V is TRBV19; D ambiguous. The V gene lost 5 bases and the J gene lost 4 bases, with 3 bases spanning the gap. The CDR3 spans 11 residues. Germline CDR1 reads LNHDA; CDR2 reads SQIVND (reference sequence). The CDR3 nucleotides are TGTGCCAGTAGTCTGTACAATGAGCAGTTCTTC. Its protein is CASSLYNEQFF.

The chain uses TRBV7-9 and TRBJ1-2, with TRBD1 matching over 10 bases. The junction had 1 base not matched to a gene; V was cut back by 1 base and J by 5 bases. The germline CDR1 and CDR2 sequences are SEHNR and FQNEAQ (reference sequence). This CDR3 comprises 14 residues. The CDR3 region is CASSLGTGGYGYTF. CDR3 DNA: TGTGCCAGCAGCTTAGGGACAGGGGGTTATGGCTACACCTTC.

V gene TRBV19 combines with J gene TRBJ1-5; 11 nucleotides agree with TRBD1. This CDR3 region has 15 residues. With V trimmed by 5 bases and J by 9 bases, 9 bases remained unmatched. From germline, CDR1 is LNHDA and CDR2 SQIVND (reference sequence). CDR3 region: CASSARDRGYGPQHF. In nucleotides, the CDR3 is TGTGCCAGTAGTGCCAGGGACAGGGGGTATGGGCCCCAGCATTTT. Supplemented by reference TRBV19 and TRBJ1-5, the full variable domain reads DGGITQSPKYLFRKEGQNVTLSCEQNLNHDAMYWYRQDPGQGLRLIYYSQIVNDFQKGDIAEGYSVSREKKESFPLTVTSAQKNPTAFYLCASSARDRGYGPQHFGDGTRLSIL.

This chain connects TRBV27 to TRBJ1-5; 9 bases are a match to TRBD1. After removal of 4 bases from V and 3 bases from J, the junction contained 1 base not matched to a gene. CDR3 length: 14 amino acids. CDR1 is MNHEY and CDR2 is SMNVEV in the germline V gene (reference sequence). The CDR3 sequence: CASSWTGDNQPQHF. The CDR3 bases are TGTGCCAGCAGTTGGACAGGGGACAATCAGCCCCAGCATTTT.

The chain carries TRBV5-6 and TRBJ2-1; 8 nucleotides line up with TRBD1. Per germline, CDR1 SGHDT and CDR2 YYEEEE. Germline trimming cut 3 bases from V and 0 bases from J; bases unmatched to any gene: 5. The CDR3 length is 16 residues. CDR3: CASSSGQANSYNEQFF. CDR3 DNA: TGTGCCAGCAGCTCGGGACAGGCCAACTCCTACAATGAGCAGTTCTTC.

This clone has just one count. The chain joins TRBV7-9 to TRBJ2-7; possible D gene TRBD1, 6 bases. This CDR3 is 12 amino acids long. Trimming stripped 5 bases from V and 6 bases from J, with 11 bases between. The germline CDR1 and CDR2 sequences are SEHNR and FQNEAQ (reference sequence). The CDR3 DNA follows: TGTGCCAGCAGCCCAGGGGCGGGCGAGCAGTACTTC. This codes for CASSPGAGEQYF.

V is TRBV30 and J is TRBJ2-3; 11 nucleotides match TRBD2. The CDR3 has 13 residues. The germline V gene has CDR1 GTSNPN and CDR2 SVGIG (reference sequence). The CDR3 loop is CAVAGGPPDTQYF. DNA for the CDR3: TGTGCTGTAGCGGGAGGGCCCCCAGATACGCAGTATTTT.

The J gene is TRBJ1-4, the V gene TRBV30; D not certain. Per the germline V gene, CDR1 is GTSNPN and CDR2 is SVGIG (reference sequence). CDR3 size: 16 residues. The ends were cut back, 3 bases at V and 0 bases at J, with 14 bases in the middle. Written as DNA, the CDR3 is TGTGCCTGGAGGCGCTCTCAACCTGCAACTAATGAAAAACTGTTTTTT. This codes for CAWRRSQPATNEKLFF.

On this clone: The same CDR3 is also encoded by other DNA sequences in this sample. The genes are TRBV28 and TRBJ2-7; 13 positions match TRBD2. The CDR3 has 14 residues. CDR1 is MDHEN, CDR2 SYDVKM, per germline. V shed 5 bases and J 4 bases; nucleotides not matched to a gene: 2. CDR3 loop: CASSRTSGSYEQYF. Written as DNA, the CDR3 is TGTGCCAGCAGTCGGACTAGCGGGAGTTACGAGCAGTACTTC.

V is TRBV5-4 and J is TRBJ2-2; D is undetermined. Germline assignment: CDR1 SGHNT and CDR2 YYREEE (reference sequence). V gave up 0 bases and J gave up 6 bases, with 15 bases separating them. The CDR3 runs to 16 residues. This CDR3 is CASSLDSILTSGELFF. The CDR3, as DNA: TGTGCCAGCAGCTTGGATTCAATACTCACCTCCGGGGAGCTGTTTTTT.

This chain links TRBV28 with TRBJ1-1; D not certain. Germline CDR1 is MDHEN and CDR2 is SYDVKM. This CDR3 comprises 13 residues. Trimming took off 2 bases at V and 1 base at J, with 5 bases between the two ends. The CDR3 region has the DNA TGTGCCAGCAGTTTAAACAGGAACACTGAAGCTTTCTTT. Its translation is CASSLNRNTEAFF.

V is TRBV27 and J is TRBJ2-6; no clear D. This CDR3 region has 15 residues. Between the trimmed V and J ends, which lost 6 bases and 0 bases, there was a span of 9 bases. Germline V gene lookup returns CDR1 MNHEY and CDR2 SMNVEV (reference sequence). CDR3 DNA: TGTGCCAGCAGCCCCAGGTCCTCTGGGGCCAACGTCCTGACTTTC. Translated: CASSPRSSGANVLTF.

The chain couples TRBV5-6 to TRBJ2-5; the D gene is possibly TRBD2 (5 bases). The germline CDR1 and CDR2 sequences are SGHDT and YYEEEE. The CDR3 loop spans 16 amino acids. Trimming took off 0 bases at V and 5 bases at J, with 17 bases between the two ends. The CDR3 reads CASSLVAGRFRETQYF. The DNA of the CDR3 is TGTGCCAGCAGCTTGGTTGCGGGCCGATTTCGGGAGACCCAGTACTTC.

V usage is TRBV15 and J usage is TRBJ1-3, with D possibly TRBD1 on 5 matching bases. The V end was cut by 0 bases, the J end by 4 bases, with 16 bases between. The CDR3 covers 17 residues. Germline V gene lookup returns CDR1 LNHNV and CDR2 YYDKDF (reference sequence). The CDR3 loop is CATSRDRQIALGNTIYF. The CDR3 DNA reads as TGTGCCACCAGCAGAGATCGACAGATAGCTCTGGGAAACACCATATATTTT. Variable domain in full (rest from reference TRBV15 and TRBJ1-3): DAMVIQNPRYQVTQFGKPVTLSCSQTLNHNVMYWYQQKSSQAPKLLFHYYDKDFNNEADTPDNFQSRRPNTSFCFLDIRSPGLGDTAMYLCATSRDRQIALGNTIYFGEGSWLTVV.

This clone was found a few times. The chain links TRBV19 to TRBJ2-7, with 8 nucleotides matching TRBD2. Losses at the gene ends were 4 bases for V and 0 bases for J; bases not matched to a gene: 14. The CDR3 is 18 amino acids. From germline, CDR1 is LNHDA and CDR2 SQIVND (reference sequence). The CDR3 reads CASSTPPLAGLSSYEQYF. CDR3 nucleotide sequence: TGTGCCAGTAGTACTCCTCCCCTAGCGGGCTTGAGCTCCTACGAGCAGTACTTC.

The rearrangement links TRBV7-9 to TRBJ2-1, with 11 nucleotides matching TRBD2. Germline trimming cut 1 base from V and 6 bases from J; bases unmatched to any gene: 8. The germline gives CDR1 SEHNR, CDR2 FQNEAQ (reference sequence). The CDR3 is made up of 17 amino acids. CDR3 sequence reads: CASSLGAGLAGGNEQFF. CDR3 sequence (DNA): TGTGCCAGCAGCTTAGGGGCCGGGCTAGCGGGAGGCAATGAGCAGTTCTTC.

This chain joins TRBV5-6 and TRBJ2-4; 8 positions match TRBD2. Per the germline V gene, CDR1 is SGHDT and CDR2 is YYEEEE. The CDR3 length is 16 residues. V shed 7 bases, J shed 3 bases, and the junction held 12 bases outside the gene matches. The CDR3 DNA sequence: TGTGCCAGCGCCCCCACGGGAGGGCCTGTCAAAAACATTCAGTACTTC. It specifies CASAPTGGPVKNIQYF. Full variable domain (outside the CDR3, taken from reference TRBV5-6 and TRBJ2-4): DAGVTQSPTHLIKTRGQQVTLRCSPKSGHDTVSWYQQALGQGPQFIFQYYEEEERQRGNFPDRFSGHQFPNYSSELNVNALLLGDSALYLCASAPTGGPVKNIQYFGAGTRLSVL.

The rearrangement joins TRBV7-9 to TRBJ2-7; 7 bases align to TRBD2. V shed 1 base and J 8 bases; nucleotides not matched to a gene: 14. CDR1 and CDR2 (germline): SEHNR, FQNEAQ (reference sequence). The CDR3 is 16 residues long. The CDR3 region is CASSLGGGRSTPQQYF. As DNA, the CDR3 is TGTGCCAGCAGCTTAGGGGGGGGACGGTCGACGCCACAGCAGTACTTC.

The chain carries TRBV5-1 and TRBJ2-2, with a possible D match to TRBD2 (6 bases). Looked up from germline, CDR1 is SGHRS and CDR2 is YFSETQ. The V end was cut by 4 bases, the J end by 4 bases, with 20 bases between. The CDR3 runs 17 residues. CDR3 DNA sequence: TGCGCCAGCAGCACGTCTGGCGGGAAGATGGGCACCGGGGAGCTGTTTTTT. Translating it yields CASSTSGGKMGTGELFF. Drawing the rest from reference TRBV5-1 and TRBJ2-2, the complete variable domain is KAGVTQTPRYLIKTRGQQVTLSCSPISGHRSVSWYQQTPGQGLQFLFEYFSETQRNKGNFPGRFSGRQFSNSRSEMNVSTLELGDSALYLCASSTSGGKMGTGELFFGEGSRLTVL.

The gene calls are TRBV7-2 and TRBJ2-2; 10 positions match TRBD1. V dropped 5 bases and J dropped 4; count of bases not matched to a gene: 4. Per germline, CDR1 SGHTA and CDR2 FQGNSA. This CDR3 spans 15 amino acids. The CDR3 DNA reads TGTGCCAGCAGCCGCGGACAGGGGGGCACCGGGGAGCTGTTTTTT. Protein: CASSRGQGGTGELFF.

The chain carries TRBV18 and TRBJ2-7, with 8 positions matching TRBD2. Per germline, CDR1 KGHSH and CDR2 LQKENI. Trimming removed 2 bases from V and 4 bases from J; junction bases left unmatched: 7. This CDR3 comprises 15 residues. CDR3 coding DNA: TGTGCCAGCTCACCAGAAACCCGCGGGGGGTACGAGCAGTACTTC. Translated: CASSPETRGGYEQYF.

V is TRBV15 and J is TRBJ2-5; D not resolved. CDR3 length: 13 amino acids. The germline V and J ends were trimmed by 6 bases and 4 bases, with 12 bases remaining between them. CDR1 and CDR2 from the germline V gene are LNHNV and YYDKDF (reference sequence). The CDR3 here is CATSVGDVETQYF. CDR3 nucleotides: TGTGCCACCAGTGTTGGAGACGTAGAGACCCAGTACTTC. The full variable domain, its missing parts supplied by reference TRBV15 and TRBJ2-5, is DAMVIQNPRYQVTQFGKPVTLSCSQTLNHNVMYWYQQKSSQAPKLLFHYYDKDFNNEADTPDNFQSRRPNTSFCFLDIRSPGLGDTAMYLCATSVGDVETQYFGPGTRLLVL.

Worth noting for this clone: A junction end diverges from the germline sequence, so it may reflect a read error. The chain is built from TRBV5-1 and TRBJ1-1, with TRBD1 as a possible D gene (5 bases). Germline CDR1 and CDR2: SGHRS and YFSETQ. The CDR3 extends over 14 amino acids. For the CDR3, the DNA is TGCGCCAGCAGCTTGCTGACAGTGAACTCTGAAGCTTTCTTT. It translates to CASSLLTVNSEAFF.

This chain connects TRBV10-3 to TRBJ2-2, with TRBD1 as a possible D gene (6 bases). CDR1 ENHRY and CDR2 SYGVKD come from the germline V gene. The CDR3 length is 14 residues. The V gene lost 11 bases and the J gene lost 0 bases, with 13 bases spanning the gap. The CDR3 protein is CASGVASNTGELFF. The CDR3 coding sequence is TGTGCCTCAGGGGTAGCTTCGAACACCGGGGAGCTGTTTTTT.

The CDR3 DNA reads as TGTGCCAGCAGTTTAAGACCCGCGGGCACCGGGGAGCTGTTTTTT. This translates into CASSLRPAGTGELFF. The rearrangement joins TRBV28 to TRBJ2-2; the D gene is possibly TRBD2 (5 bases). Germline-derived CDR1 and CDR2 are MDHEN and SYDVKM. The CDR3 is 15 residues long. V was pared by 2 bases and J by 4 bases, with 11 bases between.

V is TRBV28 and J is TRBJ2-5; TRBD1 aligns across 7 bases. The CDR3 has 15 amino acids. Germline V gene sequence: CDR1 MDHEN, CDR2 SYDVKM. The V and J ends lost 4 bases and 5 bases, in that order; junction bases with no gene match: 10. The DNA for the CDR3 is TGTGCCAGCAGTTCCCAGAGAGGGGGCAGGGAGACCCAGTACTTC. Amino acid sequence: CASSSQRGGRETQYF.

V is TRBV5-1 and J is TRBJ2-3; 7 bases match TRBD2. CDR1 and CDR2 from the germline V gene are SGHRS and YFSETQ. V was clipped by 3 bases and J by 4 bases; unmatched bases: 11. This CDR3 is built from 16 residues. The CDR3, as DNA: TGCGCCAGCAGCTGGGAAGCGGCTAGCGGCTCAGATACGCAGTATTTT. The encoded protein is CASSWEAASGSDTQYF.

The chain is built from TRBV28 and TRBJ2-7, with D perhaps TRBD1 (6 bases). Trimming shortened V by 5 bases and J by 3 bases, and 8 bases separated the two germline ends. Germline assignment: CDR1 MDHEN and CDR2 SYDVKM. CDR3 length: 12 amino acids. The CDR3 sequence is CASSRGHYEQYF. The CDR3, as DNA: TGTGCCAGCAGTCGGGGACACTACGAGCAGTACTTC.